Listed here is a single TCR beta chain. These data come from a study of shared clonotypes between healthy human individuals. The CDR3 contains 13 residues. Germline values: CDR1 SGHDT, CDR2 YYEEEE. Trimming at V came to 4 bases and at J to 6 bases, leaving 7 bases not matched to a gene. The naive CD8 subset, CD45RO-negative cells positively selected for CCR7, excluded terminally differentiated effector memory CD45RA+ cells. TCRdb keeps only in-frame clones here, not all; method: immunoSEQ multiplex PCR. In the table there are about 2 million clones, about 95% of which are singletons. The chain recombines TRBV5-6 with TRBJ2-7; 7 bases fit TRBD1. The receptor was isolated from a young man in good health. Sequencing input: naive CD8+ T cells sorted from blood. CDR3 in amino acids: CASSPAEGAEQYF. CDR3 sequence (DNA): TGTGCCAGCAGCCCTGCCGAGGGGGCCGAGCAGTACTTC.